In its sample, the clone carrying this TCR beta chain was seen many times. Its antigen is unknown. The CDR3 runs 14 residues. Germline CDR1 is MGHRA and CDR2 is YSYEKL. Trimming left V 0 bases short and J 4 bases short, with 9 bases between. This specimen belongs to a study of T cells in Graves' hyperthyroidism and ophthalmopathy. Study observations and caveats: The majority of expanded thyroid clonotypes above 0.001 also appeared in blood.

Amplification of TCR beta CDR3 regions was performed using RNA transcripts as template. Primed by the HTBI set, a first-round RT-PCR was run on the TCR CDR3. TCRdb re-called the multiplex PCR reads with MiXCR, one entry per CDR3 protein. The profile covers some 300,000 distinct CDR3 sequences, with 16% appearing a single time and approximately 31% taken by the ten largest. The specimen sequenced was blood. The chain joins TRBV4-1 to TRBJ1-1; no definite D call. The receptor was derived from a man aged 30-40 years with Graves' hyperthyroidism. CDR3: CASSQDPRGTEAFF. The CDR3 nucleotides read TGCGCCAGCAGCCAAGATCCCCGGGGCACTGAAGCTTTCTTT.